This TCR beta chain was profiled in a study of read filtering for tumor transcriptome and immune sequencing. Study context: Among patients, 17 were male and about 15 female, aged roughly 45 to 90 (mean roughly 63). Transcriptome libraries were built from DNase-treated RNA.

In this sample, this clonotype turned up many times. Its antigen is unidentified. The library was built from around 380 ng RNA with molecular barcoded adaptors for alpha/delta and beta/gamma chains. A single record per CDR3 protein comes from TCRdb applying MiXCR to the reads. This sample yields 40,000 to 50,000 distinct CDR3 sequences, of which around 15% are seen a single time; approximately 30% belongs to the top ten. This CDR3 comprises 13 residues. CDR1 is SNHLY and CDR2 is FYNNEI in the germline V gene. Trimming at V came to 5 bases and at J to 4 bases, leaving 1 base not matched to a gene. Study results and limitations: Correlation between methods rose after single-read clonotypes were removed. Even smaller IR-seq throughput identified most shared clonotypes.

This clonotype was sampled from a donor at least 40 years old with multiple myeloma. The chain has TRBV2 and TRBJ1-5; TRBD1 aligns across 8 bases. Material: a population of CD138-negative cells sorted from bone marrow. The CDR3 DNA reads TGTGCCAGCAGTAGGACAGGGAATCAGCCCCAGCATTTT. It specifies CASSRTGNQPQHF.